A selection of T cell receptor beta chains follows, all from one sample in a study of cytomegalovirus exposure and HLA in healthy donors. The repertoire was sequenced with immunoSEQ multiplex PCR; TCRdb's copy has only in-frame clones and lacks some. The table lists some 130,000 clones, roughly 80% of them singletons. The sequenced sample was PBMCs. Receptors originate from a man between 25 and 39 years old in good health and CMV-seronegative. Each CDR3 is given without its conserved first and last residue. Fields, in order: V gene, D gene, CDR3 protein. D genes are given only for firm matches.

V: TRBV28
D: NA
CDR3: ASNPPRVSTIY

V: TRBV5-1
D: TRBD2
CDR3: ASSFAGENEQF

V: TRBV5-5
D: NA
CDR3: ASSPQGKWTEAF

V: TRBV10-1
D: NA
CDR3: ASSEPGQGRDEQY

V: TRBV19
D: NA
CDR3: ASSPGLRGYNQPQH

V: TRBV7-8
D: TRBD1
CDR3: ASSLAPTGVLTDTQY

V: TRBV10-2
D: TRBD1
CDR3: ASGGQGREKLF

V: TRBV29-1
D: NA
CDR3: SALGGGNEKLF

V: TRBV7-2
D: NA
CDR3: ASSPDRNYEQY

V: TRBV9
D: NA
CDR3: ASSVVRPDTQY

V: TRBV27
D: TRBD2
CDR3: ASSSGLAGGNEQY

V: TRBV7-4
D: TRBD2
CDR3: ASRNGREGEQF

V: TRBV6-1
D: TRBD1
CDR3: ASTLMGQGVYGYT

V: TRBV5-7
D: TRBD2
CDR3: ASSPRTSGRTGELF

V: TRBV5-4
D: NA
CDR3: ASSSYTVRYGYT

V: TRBV7-2
D: NA
CDR3: ASSADLYEQY

V: TRBV18
D: NA
CDR3: ASSLVWEREAF

V: TRBV7-6
D: TRBD1
CDR3: ASSLRQGRGDGETQY

V: TRBV4-3
D: TRBD1
CDR3: ASSQVATGPGNTIY

V: TRBV9
D: NA
CDR3: ASSVGPGLSEQF

V: TRBV4-3
D: NA
CDR3: ASSRSIGMQETQY

V: TRBV4-2
D: TRBD2
CDR3: ASTLGEGPRGDTQY

V: TRBV4-1
D: TRBD1
CDR3: ASSQVLRRRDRYNQPQH

V: TRBV7-6
D: NA
CDR3: ASSLVASSIYEQY

V: TRBV18
D: TRBD1
CDR3: ASSPGTEPNYGYT

V: TRBV20-1
D: NA
CDR3: SATGLGELF

V: TRBV6-5
D: NA
CDR3: ASSYRRASTDTQY

V: TRBV7-2
D: TRBD2
CDR3: ASSLGAGERYEQY